These 15 T cell receptor beta chains were all obtained from the same sample, sequenced in a study of OX40 agonist ivuxolimab in advanced cancers. This table comes from immunoSEQ multiplex PCR, and its TCRdb copy is limited to in-frame clones, with some not included. Altogether about 73,000 clones are present, 86% being singletons, with the ten largest covering 0.6% to 0.8%. The starting material was CD4+ or CD8+ T cells sorted from blood, obtained in a trial of the OX40 agonist ivuxolimab. Every receptor here comes from an adult with an advanced solid tumor such as melanoma, head and neck, liver or kidney cancer.

The gene calls are TRBV18 and TRBJ2-1; D remains ambiguous. The CDR3 sequence is 15 residues long. Germline values: CDR1 KGHSH, CDR2 LQKENI. V was cut by 1 base and J by 1 base, with 8 bases left in between. The CDR3 sequence: CASSPLSESYNEQFF. Written as DNA, the CDR3 is TGTGCCAGCTCACCACTCAGTGAGTCCTACAATGAGCAGTTCTTC. Filled out from reference TRBV18 and TRBJ2-1, the complete variable domain reads NAGVMQNPRHLVRRRGQEARLRCSPMKGHSHVYWYRQLPEEGLKFMVYLQKENIIDESGMPKERFSAEFPKEGPSILRIQQVVRGDSAAYFCASSPLSESYNEQFFGPGTRLTVL.

This clone was observed once. The chain links TRBV7-9 to TRBJ1-1; 7 nucleotides match TRBD1. V lost 1 base and J lost 0; bases outside the gene matches: 2. The CDR3 has 15 residues. Germline V gene sequence: CDR1 SEHNR, CDR2 FQNEAQ (reference sequence). The chain's CDR3 is CASSLVQGMNTEAFF. The CDR3 DNA is TGTGCCAGCAGCTTAGTACAGGGGATGAACACTGAAGCTTTCTTT.

V usage is TRBV7-2 and J usage is TRBJ2-3; no reliable D call. This CDR3 has 14 residues. Deletions cut 5 bases from V and 0 bases from J, with 9 bases between. Germline V gene lookup returns CDR1 SGHTA and CDR2 FQGNSA. DNA of the CDR3: TGTGCCAGCAGCCCTTCCCACAGCACAGATACGCAGTATTTT. As protein: CASSPSHSTDTQYF.

The chain combines TRBV19 with TRBJ1-5, with 8 bases that match TRBD1. The V segment lost 5 bases and the J segment 6 bases; nucleotides outside the gene matches: 12. The CDR3 is 16 amino acids. Germline V gene sequence: CDR1 LNHDA, CDR2 SQIVND (reference sequence). This CDR3 is CASSRAVGQGRQPQHF. CDR3 nucleotides: TGTGCCAGTAGTCGGGCCGTCGGACAGGGTCGTCAGCCCCAGCATTTT.

The rearrangement uses TRBV6-5 and TRBJ1-4; perhaps TRBD1 as D (6 bases). The CDR3 has 11 residues. Trimming removed 3 bases from V and 17 bases from J, with 13 bases in between. From germline, CDR1 is MNHEY and CDR2 SVGAGI. The DNA of the CDR3 is TGTGCCAGCAGTTATGGACAGAAATTCTTTTTT. Translation: CASSYGQKFFF.

The chain couples TRBV2 to TRBJ2-5; D is undetermined. V gave up 4 bases and J gave up 5 bases, with 11 bases separating them. The CDR3 consists of 13 residues. Looked up from germline, CDR1 is SNHLY and CDR2 is FYNNEI. The CDR3 reads CASSVRLGETQYF. DNA of the CDR3: TGTGCCAGCAGTGTACGGCTAGGGGAGACCCAGTACTTC.

This chain joins TRBV19 and TRBJ1-2; D possibly corresponds to TRBD1 (6 bases). V was clipped by 10 bases and J by 5 bases, with 17 bases between them. This CDR3 region has 13 residues. Germline V CDR1 and CDR2: LNHDA, SQIVND (reference sequence). The CDR3 protein is CATRQALGYGYTF. The CDR3 bases are TGTGCCACCAGACAGGCCCTGGGGTATGGCTACACCTTC.

The chain combines TRBV5-4 with TRBJ1-2; D unclear. Germline V gives CDR1 SGHNT, CDR2 YYREEE (reference sequence). Trimming took off 7 bases at V and 4 bases at J, with 20 bases between the two ends. The CDR3 spans 15 residues. For the CDR3, the DNA is TGTGCCAGCCGTCTCTTAGCTGGCAGGCCCTATGGCTACACCTTC. Encoded protein: CASRLLAGRPYGYTF.

In DNA form, the CDR3 reads TGCGCCAGCAGCTCCCACCTGGACGGTGGGGGCACTGAAGCTTTCTTT. This codes for CASSSHLDGGGTEAFF. The chain uses TRBV5-1 and TRBJ1-1; D may be TRBD1 (5 bases). Germline CDR1 reads SGHRS; CDR2 reads YFSETQ. Trimming pared 3 bases from V and 4 bases from J, leaving 19 bases between. This CDR3 spans 16 amino acids.

The J gene is TRBJ2-7, the V gene TRBV21-1; whether TRBD1, the table's D call, matches the DNA was not checked. TRBV21-1 is a pseudogene. This CDR3 has 12 amino acids. The CDR3 spells CASSPNRYEQYF. The CDR3 DNA follows: TGTGCCAGCAGCCCAAACAGGTACGAGCAGTACTTC.

The V call is TRBV7-9, the J call TRBJ2-7; TRBD1 agrees at 9 bases. Germline V gives CDR1 SEHNR, CDR2 FQNEAQ (reference sequence). The CDR3 is made up of 14 amino acids. Trimming took 0 bases from V and 6 from J; bases not matched to a gene: 3. This CDR3 is CASSLATGGGEQYF. For the CDR3, the DNA is TGTGCCAGCAGCTTAGCGACAGGGGGGGGCGAGCAGTACTTC.

The V gene is TRBV28, the J gene TRBJ2-2, with D unclear. Germline CDR1 is MDHEN and CDR2 is SYDVKM. The V and J ends lost 3 bases and 9 bases respectively, with 8 bases between them. This CDR3 is built from 12 residues. The CDR3 spells CASSLVGRELFF. In DNA form, the CDR3 reads TGTGCCAGCAGTTTGGTTGGTAGGGAGCTGTTTTTT.

The chain combines TRBV5-8 with TRBJ2-3; 7 bases fit TRBD2. CDR3 length: 17 amino acids. Trimming at V came to 0 bases and at J to 0 bases, leaving 7 bases not matched to a gene. The germline CDR1 and CDR2 sequences are SGHTS and YDEGEE. The CDR3 loop is CASSLALAEISTDTQYF. DNA for the CDR3: TGTGCCAGCAGCTTGGCTCTAGCGGAGATCAGCACAGATACGCAGTATTTT.

This CDR3 reads CASSPDRGLEQYF. CDR3 in DNA: TGTGCCAGCAGCCCGGACAGGGGCCTTGAGCAGTACTTC. The chain joins TRBV11-2 to TRBJ2-7; 9 bases fit TRBD1. Germline V lookup: CDR1 SGHAT, CDR2 FQNNGV. V shed 5 bases and J 7 bases; nucleotides not matched to a gene: 6. The CDR3 has 13 residues.

This clone has only a few counts. The chain is built from TRBV19 and TRBJ1-4; perhaps TRBD1 as D (6 bases). The ends were cut back, 9 bases at V and 8 bases at J, with 13 bases in the middle. The CDR3 contains 12 residues. Germline CDR1 reads LNHDA; CDR2 reads SQIVND (reference sequence). The CDR3 DNA sequence: TGTGCCAGCGGCCAGGGGCGAGAAAAACTGTTTTTT. Its protein is CASGQGREKLFF.